This T cell receptor (beta chain) was sequenced for a study of radiation and T cells in renal cell carcinoma. Study outcomes and limitations: Without pretreatment biopsies, baseline tumor clonotype presence was undetermined. Top tumor clonotypes rose in blood 2 weeks post-radiation, then contracted.

Time point denoted: baseline pretreatment blood. Specified treatment: 15 Gy SBRT to primary tumor, nephrectomy 4 weeks later. After SBRT, blood was collected at 2 and 4 weeks, plus baseline. Assay: immunoSEQ multiplex PCR; the TCRdb copy retains only in-frame clones and omits some. The sample includes 150,000 or so clones, roughly 84% of them seen just once. Notes on this clone: The antigen is not known.

This CDR3 is built from 15 residues. With V trimmed by 5 bases and J by 2 bases, 8 bases remained unmatched. Germline loops: CDR1 SEHNR, CDR2 FQNEAQ (reference sequence). The chain employs TRBV7-9 and TRBJ1-1, with 7 bases matching TRBD1. Here the sequenced sample was blood, taken from a patient whose treatment included radiotherapy and nephrectomy. This receptor was identified in a woman aged 45 to 65 with renal cell carcinoma. CDR3 sequence: CASSSRDSLNTEAFF. The CDR3 DNA follows: TGTGCCAGCAGCAGCCGGGACAGCCTAAACACTGAAGCTTTCTTT.